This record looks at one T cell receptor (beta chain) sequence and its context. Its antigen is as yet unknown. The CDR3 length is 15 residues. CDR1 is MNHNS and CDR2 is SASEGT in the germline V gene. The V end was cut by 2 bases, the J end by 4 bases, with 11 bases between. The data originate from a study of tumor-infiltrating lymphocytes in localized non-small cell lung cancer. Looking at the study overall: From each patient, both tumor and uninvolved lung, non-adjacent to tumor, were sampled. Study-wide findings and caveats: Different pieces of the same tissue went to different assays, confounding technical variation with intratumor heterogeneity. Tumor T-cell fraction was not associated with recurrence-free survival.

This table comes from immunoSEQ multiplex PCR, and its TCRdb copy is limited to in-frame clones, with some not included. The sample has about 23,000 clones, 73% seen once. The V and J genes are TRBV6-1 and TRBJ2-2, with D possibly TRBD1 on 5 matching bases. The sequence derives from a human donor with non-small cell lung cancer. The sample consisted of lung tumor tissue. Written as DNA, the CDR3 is TGTGCCAGCAGTGAACAGGGTAGGAGCACCGGGGAGCTGTTTTTT. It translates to CASSEQGRSTGELFF.